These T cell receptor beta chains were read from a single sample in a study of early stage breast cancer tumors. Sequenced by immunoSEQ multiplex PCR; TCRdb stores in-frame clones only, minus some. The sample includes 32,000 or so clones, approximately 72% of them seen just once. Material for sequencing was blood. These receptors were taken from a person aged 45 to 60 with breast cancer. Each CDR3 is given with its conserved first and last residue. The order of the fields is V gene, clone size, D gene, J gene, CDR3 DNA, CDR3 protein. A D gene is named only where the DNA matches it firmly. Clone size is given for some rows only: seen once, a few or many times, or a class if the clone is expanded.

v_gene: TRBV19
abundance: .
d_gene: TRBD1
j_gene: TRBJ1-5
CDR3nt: TGTGCCAGTAGTATGGACAGGGGGTCCGATCAGCCCCAGCATTTT
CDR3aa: CASSMDRGSDQPQHF

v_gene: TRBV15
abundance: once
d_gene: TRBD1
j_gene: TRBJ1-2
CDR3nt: TGTGCCACCAGCCGCCGGGACAGGGCAGGGGGTGGCTACACCTTC
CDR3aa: CATSRRDRAGGGYTF

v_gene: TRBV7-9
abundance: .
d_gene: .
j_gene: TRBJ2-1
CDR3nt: TGTGCCAGCAGCTTAATTCCAGTGAGCTCCTACAATGAGCAGTTCTTC
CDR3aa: CASSLIPVSSYNEQFF

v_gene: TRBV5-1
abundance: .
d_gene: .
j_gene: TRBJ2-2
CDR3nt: TGCGCCAGCAGCTGGGACAAACGGAACACCGGGGAGCTGTTTTTT
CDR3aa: CASSWDKRNTGELFF

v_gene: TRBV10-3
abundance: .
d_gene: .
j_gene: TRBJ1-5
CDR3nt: TGTGCCATCAGTGATGGTCAGCCTAGCAATCAGCCCCAGCATTTT
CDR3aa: CAISDGQPSNQPQHF

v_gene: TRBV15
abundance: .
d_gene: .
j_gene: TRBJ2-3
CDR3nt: TGTGCCACCAGCCACACACAGAATACGCAGTATTTT
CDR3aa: CATSHTQNTQYF

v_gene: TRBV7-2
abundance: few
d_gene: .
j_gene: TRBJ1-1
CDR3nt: TGTGCCAGCAGCTTAGAGGGCTGGGGGGCCACTGAAGCTTTCTTT
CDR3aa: CASSLEGWGATEAFF

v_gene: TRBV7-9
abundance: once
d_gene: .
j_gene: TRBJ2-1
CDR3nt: TGTGCCAGCAGCCCCAGGGTTCAGGGGGGGAGTGAGCAGTTCTTC
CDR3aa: CASSPRVQGGSEQFF

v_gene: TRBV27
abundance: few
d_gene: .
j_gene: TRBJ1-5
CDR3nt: TGTGCCAGCAGCTGGGGGGGGCCCGGTCAGCCCCAGCATTTT
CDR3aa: CASSWGGPGQPQHF

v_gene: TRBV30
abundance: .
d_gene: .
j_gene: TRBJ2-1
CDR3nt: TGTGCCTGGGGACCCCCAGGGAGGACTATGTCCATGAGCAATGAGCAGTTCTTC
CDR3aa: CAWGPPGRTMSMSNEQFF

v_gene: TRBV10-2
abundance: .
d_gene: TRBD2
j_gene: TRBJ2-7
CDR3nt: TGCGCCAGCAGTGAGTCCGGCCTACTAGCGGGGTCCTACGAGCAGTACTTC
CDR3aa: CASSESGLLAGSYEQYF

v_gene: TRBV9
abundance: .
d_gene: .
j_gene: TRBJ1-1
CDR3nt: TGTGCCAGCAGCGTAGGGGGAGACAGAACTGAAGCTTTCTTT
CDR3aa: CASSVGGDRTEAFF

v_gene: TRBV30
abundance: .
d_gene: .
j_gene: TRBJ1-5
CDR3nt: TGTGCCTGGACCGCCGACGAGCCCCAGCATTTT
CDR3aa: CAWTADEPQHF

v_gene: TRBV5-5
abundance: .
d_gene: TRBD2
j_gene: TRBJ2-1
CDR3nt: TGTGCCAGCAGCTTGAGACTCGGACTAGCGCCCTACAATGAGCAGTTCTTC
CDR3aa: CASSLRLGLAPYNEQFF

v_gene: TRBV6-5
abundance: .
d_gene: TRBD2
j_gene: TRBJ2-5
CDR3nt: TGTGCCAGCAGACCACTAGCGAATACGGGAGAGACCCAGTACTTC
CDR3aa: CASRPLANTGETQYF

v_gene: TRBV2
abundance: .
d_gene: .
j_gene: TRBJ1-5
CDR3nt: TGTGCCAGCAGTCGGCAGAACCGCAATCAGCCCCAGCATTTT
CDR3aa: CASSRQNRNQPQHF

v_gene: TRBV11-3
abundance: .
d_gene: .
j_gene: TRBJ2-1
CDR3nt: TGTGCCAGCAGCTTAGTCCGTGGGGCAGATGAGCAGTTCTTC
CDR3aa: CASSLVRGADEQFF

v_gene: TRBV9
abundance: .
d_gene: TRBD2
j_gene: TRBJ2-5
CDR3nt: TGTGCCAGCAGCCGAGGGGCTAGCGGGAGCCAAGAGACCCAGTACTTC
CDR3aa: CASSRGASGSQETQYF

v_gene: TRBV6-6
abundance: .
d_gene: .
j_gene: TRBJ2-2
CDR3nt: TGTGCCACCCGGACCACCGGGGAGCTGTTTTTT
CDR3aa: CATRTTGELFF

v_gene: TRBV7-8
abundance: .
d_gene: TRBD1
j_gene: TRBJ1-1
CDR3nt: TGTGCCAGTGGGACAGGGAGGACCACTGAAGCTTTCTTT
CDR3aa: CASGTGRTTEAFF

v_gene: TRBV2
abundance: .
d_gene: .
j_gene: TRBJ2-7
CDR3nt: TGTGCCAGCAGTGAAGTTTCCTATTCCCACGAGCAGTACTTC
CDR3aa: CASSEVSYSHEQYF

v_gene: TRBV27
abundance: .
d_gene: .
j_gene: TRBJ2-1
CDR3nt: TGTGCCAGCAGTTCCGGACTCCACAATGAGCAGTTCTTC
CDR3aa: CASSSGLHNEQFF

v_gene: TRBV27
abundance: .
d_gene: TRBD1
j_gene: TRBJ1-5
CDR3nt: TGTGCCAGCAGCCCTCGACAGGGGCCGAATCAGCCCCAGCATTTT
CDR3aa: CASSPRQGPNQPQHF

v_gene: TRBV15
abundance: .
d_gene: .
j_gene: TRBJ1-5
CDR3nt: TGTGCCACCAGCAGAGATGGCTCGGGGTTATATCCCCAGCATTTT
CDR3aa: CATSRDGSGLYPQHF

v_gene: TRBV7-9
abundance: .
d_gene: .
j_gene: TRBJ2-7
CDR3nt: TGTGCCAGCAGCTCTGGCTTCTCCTACGAGCAGTACTTC
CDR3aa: CASSSGFSYEQYF

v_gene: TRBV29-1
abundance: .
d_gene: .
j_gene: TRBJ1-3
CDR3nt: TGCAGCGTTGCTCCCTCTGGAAACACCATATATTTT
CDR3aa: CSVAPSGNTIYF

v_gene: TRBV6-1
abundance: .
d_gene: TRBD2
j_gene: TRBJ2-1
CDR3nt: TGTGCCAGCAGTATAACGCGGGAGGGCCACAATGAGCAGTTCTTC
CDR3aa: CASSITREGHNEQFF

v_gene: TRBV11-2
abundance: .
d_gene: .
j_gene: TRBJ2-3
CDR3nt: TGTGCCAGCAGCTACCAGGTGGATACGCAGTATTTT
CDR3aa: CASSYQVDTQYF

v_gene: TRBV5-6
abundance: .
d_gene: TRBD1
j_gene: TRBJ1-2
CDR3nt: TGTGCCAGCAGCTCGGGGACAGTGAATAACTATGGCTACACCTTC
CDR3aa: CASSSGTVNNYGYTF

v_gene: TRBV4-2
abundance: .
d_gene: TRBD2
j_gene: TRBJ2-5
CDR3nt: TGTGCCAGCAGCCAAGAAGAACTAGCGGGAGGCCCCTGGAGAGAGACCCAGTACTTC
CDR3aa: CASSQEELAGGPWRETQYF

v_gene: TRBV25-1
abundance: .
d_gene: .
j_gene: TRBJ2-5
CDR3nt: TGTGCCAGCAGTGAATTGGTGCGGGACAAGGTTGACCAAGAGACCCAGTACTTC
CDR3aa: CASSELVRDKVDQETQYF

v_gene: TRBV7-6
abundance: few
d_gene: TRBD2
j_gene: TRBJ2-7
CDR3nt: TGTGCCAGCAGCTTAGCGATCGGAGCGGGAGGGTCCTTTTTTACATCCTACGAGCAGTACTTC
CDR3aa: CASSLAIGAGGSFFTSYEQYF

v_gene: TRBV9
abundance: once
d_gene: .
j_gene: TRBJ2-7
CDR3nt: TGTGCCAGCAGCGTTGCCGGCGCGGCCTACGAGCAGTACTTC
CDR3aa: CASSVAGAAYEQYF

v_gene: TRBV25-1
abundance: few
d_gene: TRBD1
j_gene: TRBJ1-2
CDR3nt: TGTGCCAGCAGTGGGACAGGGCGCTATGGCTACACCTTC
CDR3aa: CASSGTGRYGYTF

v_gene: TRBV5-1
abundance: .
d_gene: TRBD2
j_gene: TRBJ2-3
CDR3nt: TGCGCCAGCAGCTTGATCGCGGGAGTTACAGATACGCAGTATTTT
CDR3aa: CASSLIAGVTDTQYF

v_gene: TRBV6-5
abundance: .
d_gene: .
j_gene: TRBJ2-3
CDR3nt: TGTGCCAGTTCTAACCGGGACACATTCACAGATACGCAGTATTTT
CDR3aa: CASSNRDTFTDTQYF

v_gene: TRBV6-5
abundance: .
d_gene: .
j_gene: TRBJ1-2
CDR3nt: TGTGCCAGCAGTTTAGGACACGCTAACTATGGCTACACCTTC
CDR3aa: CASSLGHANYGYTF

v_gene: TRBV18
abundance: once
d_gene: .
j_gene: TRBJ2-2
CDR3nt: TGTGCCAGCTCACTACAGGGCCCGAACACCGGGGAGCTGTTTTTT
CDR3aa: CASSLQGPNTGELFF

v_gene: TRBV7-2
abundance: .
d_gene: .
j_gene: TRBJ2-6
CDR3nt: TGTGCCAGCAGCTGGGGGGCCGGGGCCAACGTCCTGACTTTC
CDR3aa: CASSWGAGANVLTF

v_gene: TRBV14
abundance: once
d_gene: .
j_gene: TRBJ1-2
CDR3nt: TGTGCCAGCAGCCCTTATTCCGGGGATGGCTACACCTTC
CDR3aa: CASSPYSGDGYTF

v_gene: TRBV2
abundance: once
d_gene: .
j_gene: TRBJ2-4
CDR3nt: TGTGCCAGCACCTACGGTACGGCAGCCAAAAACATTCAGTACTTC
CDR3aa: CASTYGTAAKNIQYF

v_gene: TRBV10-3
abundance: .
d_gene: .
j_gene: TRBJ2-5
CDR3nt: TGTGCCATCAGTGTTGCCAGGCAAGAGACCCAGTACTTC
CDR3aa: CAISVARQETQYF